This TCR beta chain was observed in a study of blood T cells in healthy people across ages. A minimum of 7 million PBMCs was isolated per sample. With a J-beta primer mix and a sample-barcoded 5' primer, a second PCR ran about 7 to 11 cycles. Per sample, CDR3-containing paired-end reads numbered at least 2.5 million. TCRdb processed the 5' RACE reads anew with MiXCR; each CDR3 protein has one entry. The sample comprises about 1.5 million distinct CDR3 sequences, under 55% of which are singletons, and 4% rests with the top ten. The germline V and J ends were trimmed by 0 bases and 8 bases, with 15 bases remaining between them. This CDR3 has 15 residues. The germline CDR1 and CDR2 sequences are SGHRS and YFSETQ.

The origin of this receptor is a woman aged 18-35 years in good health. The chain uses TRBV5-1 and TRBJ2-1; TRBD2 is a possible D gene (6 bases). Specimen: blood. CDR3 protein: CASSLAPGRYDEQFF. In nucleotides, the CDR3 is TGCGCCAGCAGCTTGGCGCCGGGGAGGTATGATGAGCAGTTCTTC.